What follows describes a single TCR beta chain. The data originate from a study of T cells in Graves' hyperthyroidism and ophthalmopathy. Per germline, CDR1 LGHDT and CDR2 YNNKEL (reference sequence). V was pared by 4 bases and J by 6 bases, with 9 bases between. This CDR3 has 13 residues. RNA transcripts gave rise to amplified TCR beta CDR3 regions. A first-round RT-PCR of the TCR CDR3 used the HTBI primer set. One entry per CDR3 protein, called by TCRdb with MiXCR from the multiplex PCR reads. The top ten clones hold less than 40% of a sample with around 720,000 distinct CDR3 sequences, 30% to 40% of them seen once.

The sequence came from a middle-aged woman with Graves' hyperthyroidism. The sequencing input was blood. The chain employs TRBV3-1 and TRBJ2-2; the D is unclear. The CDR3 sequence: CASSLISAGELFF. In nucleotides, the CDR3 is TGTGCCAGCAGCCTTATTAGTGCCGGGGAGCTGTTTTTT.